This TCR beta chain was captured by sequencing in a study of tumor-infiltrating lymphocytes in primary liver carcinoma. Points from the study as a whole: Blood fell significantly below tumors in its top-250-clone fraction (p = 0.039). CD4+ and CD8+ repertoires could not be compared in these unsorted bulk samples.

Deletions cut 0 bases from V and 5 bases from J, with 12 bases between. CDR3 length: 14 amino acids. Germline lookup yields CDR1 SGHNT and CDR2 YYREEE (reference sequence). Both blood RNA, taken from unsorted whole blood, and germline DNA were extracted. No patient had received treatment, and all had chronic HBV infection. TCR beta cDNA came from about 0.55 ug total RNA, primed with a constant-region primer. Slightly modified ARM-PCR served as the procedure for the TCR beta libraries. These libraries came from three rounds of nested multiplex PCR. Primers for the first two PCR rounds were TRBV1-TRBV30 forward primers and a C-beta reverse primer (around 11 cycles per round). TCRdb redid the calling of the multiplex PCR reads with MiXCR, one entry per CDR3 protein. The sample shows about 200,000 distinct CDR3 sequences, less than 75% of them seen only once. With regard to this clonotype: The antigen remains undetermined.

The rearrangement uses TRBV5-4 and TRBJ2-7, with no clear D. This receptor was taken from a woman in her sixties with primary liver carcinoma and hepatitis B virus infection. Sequencing was performed on peripheral blood. In DNA form, the CDR3 reads TGTGCCAGCAGCTTGGCCTTGGAAAGGGACGAGCAGTACTTC. Translation gives CASSLALERDEQYF.